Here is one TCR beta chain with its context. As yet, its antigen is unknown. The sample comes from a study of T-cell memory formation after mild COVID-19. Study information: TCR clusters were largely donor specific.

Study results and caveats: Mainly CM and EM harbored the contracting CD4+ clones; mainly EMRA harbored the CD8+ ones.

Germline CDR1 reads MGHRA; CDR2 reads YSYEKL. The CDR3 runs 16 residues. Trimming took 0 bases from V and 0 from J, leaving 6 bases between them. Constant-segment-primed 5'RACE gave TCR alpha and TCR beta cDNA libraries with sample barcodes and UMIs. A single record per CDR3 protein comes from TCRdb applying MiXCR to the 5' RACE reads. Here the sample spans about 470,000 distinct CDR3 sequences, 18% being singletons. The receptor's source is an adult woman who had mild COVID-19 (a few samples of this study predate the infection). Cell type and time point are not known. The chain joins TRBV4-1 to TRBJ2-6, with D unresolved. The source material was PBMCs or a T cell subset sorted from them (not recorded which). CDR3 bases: TGCGCCAGCAGCCAAGATACGGTCTCTGGGGCCAACGTCCTGACTTTC. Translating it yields CASSQDTVSGANVLTF.